These T cell receptor beta chains were read from a single sample in a study of T cells of healthy individuals. TCRdb recomputed calls from the 5' RACE reads with MiXCR, one row per CDR3 protein. The sample records some 41,000 distinct CDR3 sequences, approximately 4.5% being singletons. The receptor source for this set is a human donor in good health. CDR3s include the opening cysteine and the closing phenylalanine or tryptophan. The order of the fields is J gene, clone size, V gene, CDR3 protein. For some rows the clone size is stated as once, few or many, or as a class when expanded; others skip it.

TRBJ2-1,-,TRBV28,CASSLEGPATYNEQFF
TRBJ1-2,many,TRBV6-6,CASSYTGQGANYGYTF
TRBJ2-6,few,TRBV20-1,CSARDQGGMGVLTF
TRBJ1-4,few,TRBV28,CASSFFRTRDGYYEKLFF
TRBJ1-4,-,TRBV2,CASKPGQGGVKLFF
TRBJ2-3,many,TRBV10-3,CAISESGGRDTQYF
TRBJ2-1,-,TRBV3-1,CASSVTRLYSYNEQFF
TRBJ2-1,many,TRBV6-2/TRBV6-3,CASNISPKPDNEQFF
TRBJ1-5,-,TRBV6-6,CASISTYNQPQHF
TRBJ1-1,many,TRBV11-2,CASSLTYRGAVLPTEAFF
TRBJ2-3,few,TRBV6-1,CASKGPLGTDTQYF
TRBJ1-1,-,TRBV2,CASSPQGAFIRTEAFF
TRBJ2-5,many,TRBV7-2,CASSLAGRGETQYF
TRBJ2-3,many,TRBV5-1,CASSLETDTQYF
TRBJ2-3,many,TRBV12-3/TRBV12-4,CASSRDQLDTQYF
TRBJ2-7,-,TRBV12-3/TRBV12-4,CASSLSSGSYEQYF
TRBJ2-1,many,TRBV5-1,CASSLFPSGGANEQFF
TRBJ1-5,many,TRBV6-2/TRBV6-3,CASNQQGMAPQHF
TRBJ1-4,many,TRBV6-1,CASSRTGNEKLFF
TRBJ2-3,many,TRBV4-3,CASSQGGAGGPTDTQYF
TRBJ2-1,many,TRBV30,CAWSYLVYNEQFF
TRBJ2-6,many,TRBV5-1,CASSLGSGISSGANVLTF
TRBJ1-6,-,TRBV18,CASSPGDHSPLHF
TRBJ1-1,many,TRBV9,CASSVGGDQVEAFF
TRBJ2-2,few,TRBV2,CASRRSQAWGTGELFF
TRBJ2-3,many,TRBV29-1,CSVESEGSDTQYF
TRBJ1-2,many,TRBV12-3/TRBV12-4,CASSLGFGASSYGYTF
TRBJ2-3,few,TRBV7-2,CASSPETGVPDTQYF
TRBJ1-1,many,TRBV5-1,CASSLPGGIVTEAFF
TRBJ2-7,-,TRBV11-2,CASSFEGAGGYEQYF
TRBJ2-7,medium-sized,TRBV7-8,CASSSRGPSYEQYF
TRBJ2-1,many,TRBV5-5,CASSFWLIFYNEQFF
TRBJ1-5,-,TRBV12-5,CASGPDQPQHF
TRBJ2-2,many,TRBV27,CASSFRGIDTGELFF
TRBJ2-6,-,TRBV25-1,CASSEYKAGANVLTF
TRBJ2-7,few,TRBV3-2,CASSQPRPREQYF
TRBJ2-3,-,TRBV6-4,CASSSQGGTDTQYF
TRBJ2-5,many,TRBV2,CASTASGQETQYF
TRBJ2-1,-,TRBV20-1,CSARTSGSKAGEQFF
TRBJ2-1,many,TRBV27,CASSLFDEQFF
TRBJ2-1,many,TRBV5-1,CASSLSGLGHNEQFF
TRBJ1-5,few,TRBV7-2,CASSPAPGQGINQPQHF
TRBJ1-1,-,TRBV15,CATSRAFAREGGRAFF